This TCR beta chain was sequenced in a study of blood T cells in healthy people across ages. The study's findings and limits: Long-lived donors carried more naive CD4+ cells and greater diversity than aged donors. Reliance upon unsorted PBMCs precluded definitive naive versus antigen-experienced comparison.

Researchers isolated at least 7 million PBMCs per sample. There are 13 residues in the CDR3. Comment on this clonotype: Its specificity is unknown.

Alongside a J-beta primer mix, a sample-barcoded 5' primer served in a second PCR lasting roughly 7 to 12 cycles. Every cDNA molecule bore a tag from a template-switch adaptor containing 12 random nucleotides. TCRdb recomputed calls from the 5' RACE reads with MiXCR, one row per CDR3 protein. This sample has 1.5 million to 1.9 million distinct CDR3 sequences, with approximately 39% found just once. This clonotype was obtained from a woman aged 18-35 years in good health. Input material: blood. The chain uses TRBV21-1 and TRBJ2-4; the table assigns TRBD1, which was not confirmed against the DNA. The J call is in doubt because the DNA end fits TRBJ2-5 better. TRBV21-1 is a pseudogene. The CDR3 sequence: CASSNGIQETQYF. CDR3 nucleotide sequence: TGTGCCAGCAGCAACGGGATCCAAGAGACCCAGTACTTC.